A selection of T cell receptor beta chains follows, all from one sample in a study of beta chain features in type 1 diabetes. Sequencing used immunoSEQ multiplex PCR; TCRdb keeps in-frame clones, though not all of them. The sample carries more than 300,000 clones, roughly 12% recorded once. The sequenced material came from naive CD4+ T cells from blood. These receptors originate from a woman aged 18-30 years with type 1 diabetes. CDR3s include the opening cysteine and the closing phenylalanine or tryptophan. D genes are given only for firm matches. The listing skips clone size in some rows; elsewhere it reads once, few, many or a size class.

TRBJ2-1 | TRBV4-1 | - | - | TGCGCCAGCAGCCAACAATGGGGGCTAGACCGCAATGAGCAGTTCTTC | CASSQQWGLDRNEQFF
TRBJ2-5 | TRBV2 | few | - | TGTGCCAGCAGTGTACAAACCCCTCAAGAGACCCAGTACTTC | CASSVQTPQETQYF
TRBJ2-2 | TRBV19 | - | - | TGTGCCAGTAGTCCCCCCGAAAAGATACAAACCGGGGAGCTGTTTTTT | CASSPPEKIQTGELFF
TRBJ2-7 | TRBV5-1 | - | TRBD2 | TGCGCCAGCAGCTTCGGGTCGCGGGAGGCCTACGAGCAGTACTTC | CASSFGSREAYEQYF
TRBJ2-1 | TRBV14 | - | - | TGTGCCAGCAGCCCTTCTATGAGCGAGCAGTTCTTC | CASSPSMSEQFF
TRBJ1-6 | TRBV23-1 | few | - | TGCGCCAGCAGTCAATCCGACAGCACGGGCTCACCCCTCCACTTT | CASSQSDSTGSPLHF
TRBJ2-1 | TRBV27 | few | - | TGTGCCAGCAGTTTACCCCTAAAAAATGAGCAGTTCTTC | CASSLPLKNEQFF
TRBJ2-7 | TRBV19 | - | TRBD2 | TGTGCCAACCAAACGGGGGGCGAGCAGTACTTC | CANQTGGEQYF
TRBJ2-2 | TRBV27 | few | - | TGTGCCAGCAGTCTGCATATGGACAGAAACACCGGGGAGCTGTTTTTT | CASSLHMDRNTGELFF
TRBJ2-7 | TRBV14 | - | - | TGTGCCAGCAGCCGGAGCTCCTACGAGCAGTACTTC | CASSRSSYEQYF
TRBJ1-5 | TRBV7-9 | few | - | TGTGCCAGCAGCGCCCTCGGGACACCAGATCAGCCCCAGCATTTT | CASSALGTPDQPQHF
TRBJ2-7 | TRBV30 | - | - | TGTGCCTGGGGAGGGACGCCGGGACCTGGGCAGTACTTC | CAWGGTPGPGQYF
TRBJ1-1 | TRBV10-3 | few | TRBD1 | TGTGCCGCTAGAACGACAGGGACAAACACTGAAGCTTTCTTT | CAARTTGTNTEAFF
TRBJ2-3 | TRBV5-6 | - | TRBD1 | TGTGCCAGCAGCTTACCGGGACAGGATATCACAGATACGCAGTATTTT | CASSLPGQDITDTQYF
TRBJ1-2 | TRBV7-9 | once | - | TGTGCCAGCAGCTCCCGGACAATTCTTCAAGCGAAAGCTAACTATGGCTACACCTTC | CASSSRTILQAKANYGYTF
TRBJ2-7 | TRBV18 | few | - | TGTGCCAGCTCACCACCGGCAGGGTCGATCTACGAGCAGTACTTC | CASSPPAGSIYEQYF
TRBJ2-5 | TRBV9 | - | - | TGTGCCAGCAGCTTAGGAGGGGCTGGGGGGCAAGAGACCCAGTACTTC | CASSLGGAGGQETQYF
TRBJ2-5 | TRBV4-3 | few | - | TGCGCCAGCAGCCAATCAGGGGAGGAGACCCAGTACTTC | CASSQSGEETQYF
TRBJ1-1 | TRBV4-3 | - | - | TGCGCCAGCAGCCAGACAGGTACGGACACTGAAGCTTTCTTT | CASSQTGTDTEAFF
TRBJ2-7 | TRBV30 | - | - | TGTGCCTGGAGTACTGGGGGCGTCAACGAGCAGTACTTC | CAWSTGGVNEQYF
TRBJ2-2 | TRBV29-1 | - | TRBD2 | TGCAGCGCTGGTGGGACTAGCGGGAGAACCGGGGAGCTGTTTTTT | CSAGGTSGRTGELFF
TRBJ2-7 | TRBV6-6 | few | TRBD1 | TGTGCCAGCAGGGGACAGACCTACGAGCAGTACTTC | CASRGQTYEQYF
TRBJ1-5 | TRBV27 | - | - | TGTGCCAGCAGTTCCCCCCCCGACAGCGCCAATCAGCCCCAGCATTTT | CASSSPPDSANQPQHF
TRBJ2-4 | TRBV9 | few | TRBD2 | TGTGCCAGCAGCGTCGGGACTAGCGGGGGGCGGGGAAACATTCAGTACTTC | CASSVGTSGGRGNIQYF
TRBJ2-2 | TRBV11-2 | - | - | TGTGCCAGCAGTCCCAAACAAAAGACAACAAAGAACACCGGGGAGCTGTTTTTT | CASSPKQKTTKNTGELFF
TRBJ2-2 | TRBV30 | few | - | TGTGCCTGGATGGAGCCTTGGATGCGCGGGGAGCTGTTTTTT | CAWMEPWMRGELFF
TRBJ2-2 | TRBV28 | - | - | TGTGCCAGCAGTTCCTTCGAGAAGTTTTTT | CASSSFEKFF
TRBJ2-2 | TRBV5-1 | few | TRBD1 | TGCGCCAGCAGCTCCTCCGGGACAGCGAACACCGGGGAGCTGTTTTTT | CASSSSGTANTGELFF
TRBJ2-2 | TRBV6-6 | few | - | TGTGCCAGCAGGGGACAAGCCACCGGGGAGCTGTTTTTT | CASRGQATGELFF
TRBJ2-5 | TRBV7-8 | - | - | TGTGCCAGCAACCTACGGGGAGGACAAGAGACCCAGTACTTC | CASNLRGGQETQYF
TRBJ1-5 | TRBV28 | few | - | TGTGCCAGCAGCAGCCCGTGGGCGGGCTATCAGCCCCAGCATTTT | CASSSPWAGYQPQHF
TRBJ2-7 | TRBV30 | once | - | TGTGCCTGGACCAGGGGCCACGAGCAGTACTTC | CAWTRGHEQYF
TRBJ2-3 | TRBV9 | - | TRBD2 | TGTGCCAGCAGCGTGAAAGCGGGGAACACAGATACGCAGTATTTT | CASSVKAGNTDTQYF
TRBJ2-5 | TRBV28 | few | TRBD2 | TGTGCCAGCAGTTTGGGGCGGGAGGAGACCCAGTACTTC | CASSLGREETQYF
TRBJ2-7 | TRBV2 | few | - | TGTGCCAGCAGCGGGTATACTTACGAGCAGTACTTC | CASSGYTYEQYF
TRBJ2-7 | TRBV9 | few | - | TGTGCCAGCAGCGCCAGACAGTTACCATACGAGCAGTACTTC | CASSARQLPYEQYF
TRBJ2-2 | TRBV7-9 | - | - | TGTGCCAGCAATCCTAGTGGCTTCACCGGGGAGCTGTTTTTT | CASNPSGFTGELFF
TRBJ1-6 | TRBV7-9 | few | - | TGTGCCAGCAGCGGGCCCGGTGGATACAATTCACCCCTCCACTTT | CASSGPGGYNSPLHF
TRBJ1-5 | TRBV6-5 | - | TRBD1 | TGTGCCAGCAGTTCAATACAGGGGCAGCCCCAGCATTTT | CASSSIQGQPQHF
TRBJ2-5 | TRBV11-2 | - | - | TGTGCCAGCAGCCGCGGGGAGACCCAGTACTTC | CASSRGETQYF
TRBJ2-7 | TRBV7-9 | - | TRBD2 | TGTGCCAGCAGCTTCCAGACTAGCGGGTTCTACGAGCAGTACTTC | CASSFQTSGFYEQYF
TRBJ2-3 | TRBV29-1 | - | - | TGCAGCGTTGAAGAGGCCCACGGCACAGATACGCAGTATTTT | CSVEEAHGTDTQYF
TRBJ2-1 | TRBV29-1 | few | - | TGCAGCGTTGCAACATCATACAATGAGCAGTTCTTC | CSVATSYNEQFF
TRBJ2-5 | TRBV11-3 | - | - | TGTGCCAGCAGCTTAATAGGGGGAGGGGGGACCCAGTACTTC | CASSLIGGGGTQYF
TRBJ2-1 | TRBV4-3 | few | TRBD2 | TGCGCCAGCAGCCCGGGACTAGCGGGGGGGCGGAATGAGCAGTTCTTC | CASSPGLAGGRNEQFF
TRBJ1-1 | TRBV5-4 | - | TRBD1 | TGTGCCAGCAGCCCAGGACAGGGGTGGAACACTGAAGCTTTCTTT | CASSPGQGWNTEAFF
TRBJ2-7 | TRBV11-2 | - | - | TGTGCCAGCAGCGGGCCGGGGGTCTCCGAGCAGTACTTC | CASSGPGVSEQYF
TRBJ2-1 | TRBV27 | - | TRBD2 | TGTGCCACCAACGGATTAGCGGGAGGGAATGAGCAGTTCTTC | CATNGLAGGNEQFF
TRBJ1-5 | TRBV30 | few | TRBD1 | TGTGCCTGGGACAGGGGGCCGTATAGCAATCAGCCCCAGCATTTT | CAWDRGPYSNQPQHF
TRBJ2-3 | TRBV9 | - | - | TGTGCCAGCAGCCCCGGGTGGGGGGACACAGATACGCAGTATTTT | CASSPGWGDTDTQYF
TRBJ1-2 | TRBV4-3 | - | - | TGCGCCAGCAGCCAAGATGTGTCGCGGGGTTGGTATGGCTACACCTTC | CASSQDVSRGWYGYTF
TRBJ2-3 | TRBV4-3 | few | - | TGCGCCAGCAGCCAATCTCCTAGCACAGATACGCAGTATTTT | CASSQSPSTDTQYF
TRBJ2-1 | TRBV19 | few | TRBD2 | TGTGCCAGTAACTGGCTAGCGGGGGGGCGGAATGAGCAGTTCTTC | CASNWLAGGRNEQFF
TRBJ1-1 | TRBV4-1 | - | - | TGCGCCAGCAGCCAGCCGGACACGGCTGAAGCTTTCTTT | CASSQPDTAEAFF
TRBJ1-1 | TRBV6-5 | few | - | TGTGCCAGCAGTTCGAGGGCGGACACTGAAGCTTTCTTT | CASSSRADTEAFF
TRBJ1-5 | TRBV4-3 | few | - | TGCGCCAGCAGCCAGGGTCCCGAAAGCGCGGCGCCCCAGCATTTT | CASSQGPESAAPQHF